This entry describes one T cell receptor (beta chain). Its antigen remains unknown. Per the germline V gene, CDR1 is GTSNPN and CDR2 is SVGIG (reference sequence). The CDR3 loop spans 12 amino acids. Trimming left V 5 bases short and J 8 bases short, with 15 bases between. The data are from a study of early T cells in non-severe SARS-CoV-2 infection. Study as a whole: Bulk RNA taken from unsorted whole blood was sequenced, leaving chains unpaired.

Study results and limitations: Anti-spike CD8 responses were favored in VDJdb matching, and private and CD4 specificities were missed.

The protocol attached unique molecular identifiers to individual cDNA molecules. TCRdb reanalysed the 5' RACE reads using MiXCR and keeps one entry per CDR3 protein. This table holds approximately 69,000 distinct CDR3 sequences, roughly 12% found once. The V call is TRBV30, the J call TRBJ1-2; no firm D call. Sequencing was carried out using whole blood. The receptor comes from an adult who was a healthcare worker with PCR-confirmed SARS-CoV-2 infection or an uninfected control (not recorded which). CDR3 sequence: CAWWRETSGYTF. The CDR3 bases are TGTGCCTGGTGGAGGGAAACTTCAGGCTACACCTTC. The full variable domain, with the rest looked up from reference TRBV30 and TRBJ1-2, is SQTIHQWPATLVQPVGSPLSLECTVEGTSNPNLYWYRQAAGRGLQLLFYSVGIGQISSEVPQNLSASRPQDRQFILSSKKLLLSDSGFYLCAWWRETSGYTFGSGTRLTVV.